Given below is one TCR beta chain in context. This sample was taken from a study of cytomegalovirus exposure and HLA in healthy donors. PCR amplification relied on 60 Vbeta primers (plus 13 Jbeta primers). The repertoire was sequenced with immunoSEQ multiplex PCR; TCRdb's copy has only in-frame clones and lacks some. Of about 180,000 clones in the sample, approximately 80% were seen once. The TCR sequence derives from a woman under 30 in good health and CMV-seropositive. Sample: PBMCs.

For the CDR3, the DNA is TGTGCCAGCTCACCCTTTCAGGAAGATGGCTACACCTTC. As protein: CASSPFQEDGYTF. This sequence joins TRBV18 and TRBJ1-2; D not certain. V lost 3 bases and J lost 6, with 11 bases in between. This CDR3 spans 13 amino acids. Germline V gene sequence: CDR1 KGHSH, CDR2 LQKENI.